This T cell receptor (beta chain) was profiled in a study of blood T cell repertoires in COVID-19. Study-level background: Some COVID-19 samples were acute and others convalescent; all came from the United States, Italy and Spain. PBMCs, B-cell-depleted T cells, or T cells were the source of the cDNA or gDNA that made up the material.

Original data processing: Reference gene primer amplification yielded estimated nucleated cell counts. Only in-frame clones appear in the TCRdb table, and some are missing; sequencing was by immunoSEQ multiplex PCR. V and J calls and clone size come straight from that table; D and trimming were deduced from the DNA. Of about 270,000 clones listed, approximately 83% are singletons. Germline V gives CDR1 LNHDA, CDR2 SQIVND (reference sequence). The CDR3 extends over 13 amino acids. V was pared by 5 bases and J by 7 bases, with 12 bases between. This clone turned up a few times. The TCR sequence derives from a woman in her seventies with acute or convalescent COVID-19. The chain links TRBV19 to TRBJ1-5; D perhaps matches TRBD1 (5 bases). Source material: peripheral blood. CDR3 nucleotide sequence: TGTGCCAGTAGTGACAGACGGGTACAGCCCCAGCATTTT. Its protein product is CASSDRRVQPQHF. The full variable domain, with the rest looked up from reference TRBV19 and TRBJ1-5, is DGGITQSPKYLFRKEGQNVTLSCEQNLNHDAMYWYRQDPGQGLRLIYYSQIVNDFQKGDIAEGYSVSREKKESFPLTVTSAQKNPTAFYLCASSDRRVQPQHFGDGTRLSIL.